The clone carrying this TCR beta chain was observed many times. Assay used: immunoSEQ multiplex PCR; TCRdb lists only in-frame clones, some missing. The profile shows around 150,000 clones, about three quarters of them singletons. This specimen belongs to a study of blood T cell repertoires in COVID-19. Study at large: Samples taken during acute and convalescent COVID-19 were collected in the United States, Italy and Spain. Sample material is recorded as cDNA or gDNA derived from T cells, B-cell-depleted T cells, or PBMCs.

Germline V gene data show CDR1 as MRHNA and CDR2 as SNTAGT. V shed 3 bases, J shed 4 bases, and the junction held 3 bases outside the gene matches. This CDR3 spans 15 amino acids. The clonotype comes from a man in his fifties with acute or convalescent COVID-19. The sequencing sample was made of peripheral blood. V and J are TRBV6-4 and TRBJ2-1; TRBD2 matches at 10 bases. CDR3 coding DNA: TGTGCCAGCAGTGAGAGCGGGGGGGATTACAATGAGCAGTTCTTC. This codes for CASSESGGDYNEQFF.